The present TCR beta chain was sequenced within a study of identical twins. This clonotype was counted at least ten times. Its antigen is currently unknown. It was template switching that added a universal primer site, and there were unique molecular identifiers on the cDNA. In TCRdb, the 5' RACE reads were re-called with MiXCR into one record per CDR3 protein. This table holds hundreds of thousands of distinct CDR3 sequences, around 5.7% found once. In germline, CDR1 is MDHEN, CDR2 SYDVKM. The CDR3 totals 14 residues. Trimming took 6 bases from V and 11 from J, leaving 21 bases between them. Study observations and caveats: Among beta out-of-frame sequences, excess sharing between twins appeared weaker. Among monozygotic twins, out-of-frame TCR alpha sharing exceeded what models predicted.

This clonotype was obtained from a man aged 18 to 30 in good health. V is TRBV28 and J is TRBJ2-3; D may be TRBD1 or TRBD2 (5 bases each). What was sequenced was naive T cells sorted from blood. The CDR3 DNA reads as TGTGCCAGCAGACCATGGGGGAATATAGTGGGGCAGTATTTT. As protein: CASRPWGNIVGQYF.